The entry below describes one TCR beta chain. The antigen remains unidentified. This entry is derived from a study of monozygotic twins with inflammatory bowel disease. Study outcomes and limitations: Findings did not support one strong IBD-associated signal or clonotype. Concordance status among twins (concordant versus discordant) showed no link to repertoire similarity, possibly from limited power.

Via template switching, UMIs carrying a 6-nucleotide sample barcode were introduced. TCRdb re-called the 5' RACE reads; one entry per CDR3 protein, DNA not given. The table gives over 110,000 distinct CDR3 sequences; the top ten clones make up around 2.5% of it. This CDR3 contains 16 residues. Germline V gene lookup returns CDR1 SGHRS and CDR2 YFSETQ. Researchers collected approximately 2.7 ml of blood per donor. The sequencing input was blood. V and J are TRBV5-1 and TRBJ2-7; the TRBD1 assignment by TCRdb is unverifiable without DNA. This receptor was identified in a human donor with ulcerative colitis or Crohn's disease, or a healthy co-twin of an affected twin (not recorded which). CDR3: CASSPQGFTGVGEQYF.